The 27 T cell receptor beta chains in this list originate from one sample, sequenced in a study of T cell clonality in common variable immunodeficiency. The method was immunoSEQ multiplex PCR; TCRdb's version includes in-frame clones alone and lacks a portion of them. Altogether fewer than 70,000 clones were found in the sample, and no singletons occur. The sample comprised peripheral blood mononuclear cells. These receptors all stem from a person aged 18 to 75 in good health.

This clone showed up many times. The CDR3 extends 3 residues past the end of the read, so its final part is completed from the germline J gene. The gene calls are TRBV28 and TRBJ2-3; TRBD2 matches 7 bases. Losses at the gene ends were 8 bases for V and 4 bases for J; bases not matched to a gene: 15. In germline, CDR1 is MDHEN, CDR2 SYDVKM. The CDR3 is 16 amino acids. The sequenced part of the CDR3 DNA is TGTGCCAGCTCCCAAGGGAGGGGACTTAAGGCAGATACG. Its translation: CASSQGRGLKADT. The CDR3 reads in full as CASSQGRGLKADTQYF. Filled out from reference TRBV28 and TRBJ2-3, the complete variable domain reads DVKVTQSSRYLVKRTGEKVFLECVQDMDHENMFWYRQDPGLGLRLIYFSYDVKMKEKGDIPEGYSVSREKKERFSLILESASTNQTSMYLCASSQGRGLKADTQYFGPGTRLTVL.

Many counts were recorded for this clone. The read stops 3 residues short of the end of the CDR3; the missing end is completed from the germline J gene. The chain carries TRBV30 and TRBJ2-5, with D perhaps matching TRBD1 (6 bases). CDR3 size: 14 residues. Trimming left V 0 bases short and J 4 bases short, with 12 bases between. Germline CDR1 and CDR2: GTSNPN and SVGIG (reference sequence). The CDR3: CAWSVQGGRETQYF. The DNA read from the CDR3 is TGTGCCTGGAGTGTACAAGGGGGAAGAGAGACC.

This clone was seen a handful of times. Read coverage stops 3 residues before the CDR3 terminus; the germline J gene supplies the remainder. The chain has TRBV11-3 and TRBJ1-1, with 7 positions matching TRBD1. The length of the CDR3 is 14 residues. Germline loops: CDR1 SGHNT, CDR2 YENEEA. V gave up 5 bases and J gave up 4 bases; unmatched junction bases: 7. The CDR3 DNA, read in part, is TGTGCCAGCAGCCTCGACAGGGTTGGCACTGAA. Residues: CASSLDRVGTE. In full, the CDR3 is CASSLDRVGTEAFF.

In its sample, this clone was seen many times. The observed sequence ends 3 residues before the CDR3 terminus, with the missing tail filled in from the germline J gene. V gene TRBV18 combines with J gene TRBJ1-5; maybe TRBD1 (5 bases). V dropped 4 bases and J dropped 4 bases, with 20 bases sitting between them. The length of the CDR3 is 17 residues. CDR1 is KGHSH, CDR2 LQKENI, per germline. This CDR3 reads CASSLTGLRNGNQPQHF. The sequenced part of the CDR3 DNA is TGTGCCAGCTCACTTACAGGCCTGAGAAACGGGAATCAGCCC.

This clone has ten or more counts. The CDR3 extends 3 residues past the end of the read, so its final part is completed from the germline J gene. The chain couples TRBV6-1 to TRBJ1-3; D ambiguous. Trimming shortened V by 2 bases and J by 0 bases, and 5 bases separated the two germline ends. The germline V gene encodes CDR1 MNHNS and CDR2 SASEGT. This CDR3 region has 14 residues. The CDR3 bases that were read are TGTGCCAGCAGTGAAATCTCCTCTGGAAACACC. Translated: CASSEISSGNT. The entire CDR3 sequence reads CASSEISSGNTIYF.

This clone has at least ten counts. The read is 3 residues too short to cover the CDR3 end, so that end is filled in from the germline J gene. The chain is built from TRBV29-1 and TRBJ1-4; a weak D match, TRBD1 (5 bases). The length of the CDR3 is 13 residues. V lost 4 bases and J 7 bases, leaving 13 bases between the germline ends. Germline lookup yields CDR1 SQVTM and CDR2 ANQGSEA. The part of the CDR3 DNA that was read is TGCAGCGTTGGTGGGGCGCCAGGTGAAAAA. It encodes CSVGGAPGEK. The entire CDR3 protein reads CSVGGAPGEKLFF.

Many counts were recorded for this clone. The read ends 3 residues before the CDR3 terminus; that terminus is restored from the germline J gene. V and J are TRBV5-1 and TRBJ1-1, with TRBD1 identical over 8 bases. Germline assignment: CDR1 SGHRS and CDR2 YFSETQ. The CDR3 runs 16 residues. With V trimmed by 2 bases and J by 0 bases, 6 bases remained unmatched. CDR3 in amino acids: CASSLQGGDMNTEAFF. The covered CDR3 bases are TGCGCCAGCAGCTTACAGGGGGGGGATATGAACACTGAA.

This clone was picked up many times. The CDR3 goes on 3 residues after the read ends, and that part is filled in from the germline J gene. The chain is built from TRBV5-4 and TRBJ2-3, with 7 bases lining up with TRBD2. The CDR3 has 14 residues. Germline values: CDR1 SGHNT, CDR2 YYREEE (reference sequence). V lost 3 bases and J lost 3; bases outside the gene matches: 4. The CDR3 sequence: CASSSTSPTDTQYF. CDR3 DNA, as far as it was read: TGTGCCAGCAGCTCGACTAGCCCAACAGATACG.

In its sample, this clone was seen many times. With the read ending 3 residues before the CDR3 end, the germline J gene is used to fill in that end. The chain has TRBV5-4 and TRBJ2-3, with D tentatively TRBD1 (5 bases). This CDR3 has 15 residues. The germline V gene encodes CDR1 SGHNT and CDR2 YYREEE (reference sequence). Trimming took 3 bases from V and 7 from J, leaving 18 bases between them. Partial CDR3 DNA: TGTGCCAGCAGCTACAGTGGATCTGGGGCAAATACG. Translation: CASSYSGSGANT. The entire CDR3 protein is CASSYSGSGANTQYF.

This clone was seen at least ten times. The CDR3 end lies 3 residues beyond the end of the read and is filled in from the germline J gene. This sequence joins TRBV29-1 and TRBJ1-1, with D unresolved. The CDR3 runs 10 residues. Germline V lookup: CDR1 SQVTM, CDR2 ANQGSEA. The CDR3 here is CSAQGRIAFF. The covered CDR3 bases are TGCAGCGCCCAAGGGCGAATA.

In this sample, this clone turned up many times. The CDR3 goes on 3 residues after the read ends, and that part is filled in from the germline J gene. The chain has TRBV19 and TRBJ2-1; 8 bases line up with TRBD2. CDR3 size: 14 residues. The trim removed 6 bases at V and 4 bases at J, leaving 5 bases unmatched. Germline assignment: CDR1 LNHDA and CDR2 SQIVND (reference sequence). CDR3: CASRSGSMYNEQFF. Incomplete CDR3 DNA: TGTGCCAGTAGGAGCGGGAGCATGTACAATGAG.

This clone has ten or more counts. The DNA ends 3 residues before the CDR3 does, and the rest of the CDR3 is filled in from the germline J gene. The chain uses TRBV2 and TRBJ2-7; 7 bases align to TRBD1. CDR3 length equals 14 residues. V was clipped by 7 bases and J by 2 bases; unmatched bases: 8. Per germline, CDR1 SNHLY and CDR2 FYNNEI. This CDR3 reads CASNPTGLAYEQYF. CDR3 bases read: TGTGCCAGCAACCCGACAGGGTTGGCCTACGAG.

This clone was recorded at least ten times. The read ends 3 residues early relative to the CDR3; the germline J gene fills the gap. The chain couples TRBV3-1 (or the pseudogene TRBV3-2) to TRBJ1-1, with 7 bases identical to TRBD1. CDR1 LGHDT and CDR2 YNNKEL come from the germline V gene (reference sequence). The CDR3 is 12 amino acids. CDR3 sequence reads: CASTQDRSVAFF. The DNA read from the CDR3 is TGTGCCAGCACCCAGGACAGGTCCGTA.

This clone was seen ten or more times. The DNA ends 3 residues before the CDR3 does, and the rest of the CDR3 is filled in from the germline J gene. V and J are TRBV19 and TRBJ2-3; D is ambiguous. CDR3 length: 12 amino acids. Germline CDR1 is LNHDA and CDR2 is SQIVND (reference sequence). The V gene lost 5 bases and the J gene lost 0 bases, with 3 bases spanning the gap. CDR3 bases read: TGTGCCAGTAGTCCAAGCACAGATACG. Its translation is CASSPSTDT. Given in full, the CDR3 is CASSPSTDTQYF.

Ten or more counts support this clone. The CDR3 end lies 3 residues beyond the end of the read and is filled in from the germline J gene. The rearrangement links TRBV10-3 to TRBJ2-5, with 8 bases lining up with TRBD2. Germline loops: CDR1 ENHRY, CDR2 SYGVKD. CDR3 size: 13 residues. The ends lost 7 bases at V and 3 bases at J; junction bases unmatched: 4. Partial CDR3 DNA: TGTGCCATCAAAGCGGGGGTCAAAGAGACC. Residues: CAIKAGVKET. The full CDR3 sequence reads CAIKAGVKETQYF.

This clone has a count of ten or more. Read sequence stops 3 residues before the CDR3 end, and the germline J gene provides the missing end. V is TRBV12-3 or TRBV12-4 and J is TRBJ2-3, with D perhaps matching TRBD2 (5 bases). Trimming removed 5 bases from V and 2 bases from J, with 17 bases in between. CDR3 size: 16 residues. CDR3 amino acids: CASSPELGPTTDTQYF. The sequenced CDR3 bases are TGTGCCAGCAGTCCGGAACTAGGTCCCACCACAGATACG.

This clone was detected ten times or more. The read falls 3 residues short of the CDR3 end, and the missing part is taken from the germline J gene. V is TRBV20-1 and J is TRBJ1-5, with 10 bases identical to TRBD1. CDR1 DFQATT and CDR2 SNEGSKA come from the germline V gene (reference sequence). With 0 bases clipped from V and 5 bases from J, the junction kept 10 bases outside the gene matches. The CDR3 runs to 17 residues. Partial CDR3 DNA: TGCAGTGCTAGAGATGATTGGACAGGGGGATTTGATCAGCCC. Residues: CSARDDWTGGFDQP. The full CDR3 protein is CSARDDWTGGFDQPQHF.

This clone was recorded many times. The read ends 3 residues shy of where the CDR3 ends; the end is completed using the germline J gene. The chain has TRBV7-2 and TRBJ2-5, with TRBD1 matching over 8 bases. Per the germline V gene, CDR1 is SGHTA and CDR2 is FQGNSA. With 5 bases clipped from V and 3 bases from J, the junction kept 2 bases outside the gene matches. The CDR3 length is 13 residues. CDR3 bases read: TGTGCCAGCAGCCCGACAGGGGAAGAGACC. Translation gives CASSPTGEET. The complete CDR3 reads CASSPTGEETQYF.

At least ten counts were recorded for this clone. CDR3 loop: CASSERQGPSWNEQYF. CDR3 DNA, as far as it was read: TGTGCCAGCAGTGAAAGACAGGGTCCAAGTTGGAACGAG. This chain joins TRBV2 and TRBJ2-7; 7 bases match TRBD1. The missing CDR3 end, 3 residues past where the read stops, is filled in from the germline J gene. This CDR3 region has 16 residues. The V gene's germline CDR1 is SNHLY and CDR2 FYNNEI. V gave up 2 bases and J gave up 5 bases; unmatched junction bases: 12.

This clone showed up many times. The covered CDR3 bases are TGCAGTGCTAGAGGGGGTATTGGACTAGCGAACACCGGGGAG. As protein: CSARGGIGLANTGE. The entire CDR3 protein reads CSARGGIGLANTGELFF. The V gene is TRBV20-1, the J gene TRBJ2-2; 7 bases match TRBD2. The missing CDR3 end, 3 residues past where the read stops, is filled in from the germline J gene. The CDR3 is 17 residues long. The J segment lost 0 bases and the V segment lost 1 base, leaving 8 bases of the junction unmatched. From germline, CDR1 is DFQATT and CDR2 SNEGSKA (reference sequence).

In its sample, this clone was seen many times. Sequencing ends 3 residues short of the CDR3 end; the germline J gene provides the rest. The same CDR3 arises from other DNA sequences in this sample as well. The chain uses TRBV20-1 and TRBJ2-1, with D possibly TRBD2 on 5 matching bases. Trimming removed 3 bases from V and 6 bases from J, with 15 bases in between. Germline V gene lookup returns CDR1 DFQATT and CDR2 SNEGSKA (reference sequence). The length of the CDR3 is 14 residues. Partial CDR3 DNA: TGCAGTGCTAGTCGCAGCGGAATTGCCAATGAG. Translation gives CSASRSGIANE. The entire CDR3 protein reads CSASRSGIANEQFF.

In its sample, this clone was seen many times. The CDR3 extends 3 residues past the end of the read, so its final part is completed from the germline J gene. The chain links TRBV5-6 to TRBJ2-5; TRBD2 is a possible D gene (5 bases). The CDR3 has 15 residues. Trimming cost V 2 bases and J 0 bases, with 11 bases left between them. Per the germline V gene, CDR1 is SGHDT and CDR2 is YYEEEE. The sequenced CDR3 bases are TGTGCCAGCAGCTTTGCACGGGGTAACCAAGAGACC. The encoded protein is CASSFARGNQET. The full CDR3 sequence reads CASSFARGNQETQYF.

This clone was recorded at least ten times. Read data end 3 residues before the CDR3 end; the end is taken from the germline J gene. The chain combines TRBV7-7 with TRBJ1-4, with D possibly matching TRBD1 (6 bases). Germline loops: CDR1 SSHAT, CDR2 FNYEAQ (reference sequence). CDR3 length: 13 amino acids. The CDR3 region is CATKARGSEKLFF. The sequenced CDR3 bases are TGTGCTACCAAGGCCAGGGGTAGTGAAAAA.

The table lists this clone with many counts. With the read ending 3 residues before the CDR3 end, the germline J gene is used to fill in that end. This rearrangement joins TRBV7-8 to TRBJ2-5; the match to TRBD2 covers 7 bases. CDR3 length equals 16 residues. With V trimmed by 3 bases and J by 1 base, 8 bases remained unmatched. Germline CDR1 SGHVS, CDR2 FQNEAQ. The CDR3 reads CASSFGTGGAQETQYF. Partial CDR3 DNA: TGTGCCAGCAGCTTTGGGACGGGGGGAGCCCAAGAGACC.

This clone occurred many times. The read ends 3 residues early relative to the CDR3; the germline J gene fills the gap. The chain carries TRBV10-1 and TRBJ2-3; 9 bases match TRBD2. V was pared by 5 bases and J by 8 bases, with 8 bases of the junction left unmatched. Looked up from germline, CDR1 is WNHNN and CDR2 is SYGVQD (reference sequence). This CDR3 comprises 14 residues. The sequenced part of the CDR3 DNA is TGCGCCAGCAGTTCGGCGGGAGGGCCGGGTACG. Its protein product is CASSSAGGPGT. The whole CDR3 region reads CASSSAGGPGTQYF.

This clone was detected ten times or more. Read data end 3 residues before the CDR3 end; the end is taken from the germline J gene. The chain couples TRBV6-1 to TRBJ1-2; TRBD1 agrees at 7 bases. CDR3 length equals 15 residues. Germline assignment: CDR1 MNHNS and CDR2 SASEGT. The CDR3 region is CASSEVWTQGYGYTF. The CDR3 DNA, read in part, is TGTGCCAGCAGTGAAGTGTGGACACAGGGGTACGGC.

This clone occurred many times. The read gets to within 3 residues of the CDR3 end, and the germline J gene fills in the rest. J is TRBJ2-1 and V is TRBV20-1; tentative D call: TRBD2 (6 bases). The germline V and J ends were trimmed by 0 bases and 8 bases, with 17 bases remaining between them. This CDR3 contains 15 residues. Germline V gene sequence: CDR1 DFQATT, CDR2 SNEGSKA (reference sequence). CDR3 in amino acids: CSARDPGLPGDEQFF. CDR3 DNA (partial): TGCAGTGCTAGAGACCCGGGACTCCCCGGCGATGAG.